These T cell receptor beta chains were read from a single sample in a study of blood T cells in healthy people across ages. TCRdb re-analysed the 5' RACE reads in MiXCR, keeping a single row per CDR3 protein. The sample has about 800,000 distinct CDR3 sequences, 58% seen once. The material sequenced was blood. The receptors shown here come from a man younger than 45 in good health. Both conserved end residues are part of each CDR3. A D gene is named only where the DNA matches it firmly. Expanded clones get a size class; other rows say once, few or many, or leave the size out.

v_gene: TRBV6-6
abundance: -
j_gene: TRBJ2-4
d_gene: TRBD2
CDR3nt: TGTGCCAGCAGCCCTCAGGGTAGCGGGGGGAAAAACATTCAGTACTTC
CDR3aa: CASSPQGSGGKNIQYF

v_gene: TRBV6-1
abundance: few
j_gene: TRBJ1-2
d_gene: TRBD1
CDR3nt: TGTGCCAGCAGCTACGACAGGGCTCATAACTATGGCTACACCTTC
CDR3aa: CASSYDRAHNYGYTF

v_gene: TRBV24-1
abundance: many
j_gene: TRBJ2-3
d_gene: TRBD1
CDR3nt: TGTGCCACCAGTGATATTACAAGGACAGGGGAGGATACGCAGTATTTT
CDR3aa: CATSDITRTGEDTQYF

v_gene: TRBV2
abundance: -
j_gene: TRBJ2-5
d_gene: -
CDR3nt: TGTGCCAGCAGTGGAGAGGGAGCTCAGTACTTC
CDR3aa: CASSGEGAQYF

v_gene: TRBV6-5
abundance: -
j_gene: TRBJ2-1
d_gene: TRBD2
CDR3nt: TGTGCCAGCAGTTTGGGGGGGAGAGGACATGAGCAGTTCTTC
CDR3aa: CASSLGGRGHEQFF

v_gene: TRBV11-2
abundance: few
j_gene: TRBJ2-1
d_gene: TRBD2
CDR3nt: TGTGCCAGCAGGCTAGCGGGGGAGAACAATGAGCAGTTCTTC
CDR3aa: CASRLAGENNEQFF

v_gene: TRBV7-2
abundance: -
j_gene: TRBJ1-5
d_gene: -
CDR3nt: TGTGCCAGCAGCTTACCCGGCGGTAATCAGCCCCAGCATTTT
CDR3aa: CASSLPGGNQPQHF

v_gene: TRBV28
abundance: once
j_gene: TRBJ1-2
d_gene: TRBD1
CDR3nt: TGTGCCAGCAGGCATAACAGGGGTGGATACACCTTC
CDR3aa: CASRHNRGGYTF

v_gene: TRBV6-2/TRBV6-3
abundance: -
j_gene: TRBJ2-7
d_gene: -
CDR3nt: TGTGCCAGCACGGATAACTTTTACGAGCAGTACTTC
CDR3aa: CASTDNFYEQYF

v_gene: TRBV5-1
abundance: few
j_gene: TRBJ2-7
d_gene: -
CDR3nt: TGCGCCAGCAGGGCGCCCCCCGTGCACGAGCAGTACTTC
CDR3aa: CASRAPPVHEQYF

v_gene: TRBV7-2
abundance: -
j_gene: TRBJ1-5
d_gene: TRBD1
CDR3nt: TGTGCCAGCAGCTCGTCCGGGACAGACAATCAGCCCCAGCATTTT
CDR3aa: CASSSSGTDNQPQHF

v_gene: TRBV20-1
abundance: -
j_gene: TRBJ2-1
d_gene: TRBD1
CDR3nt: TGCAGTGTCCAGGGGGCCCCAAACGGGAACAATGAGCAGTTCTTC
CDR3aa: CSVQGAPNGNNEQFF

v_gene: TRBV27
abundance: few
j_gene: TRBJ2-3
d_gene: -
CDR3nt: TGTGCCAGCAGTCCACAGGGCTCGGGGCAGTATTTT
CDR3aa: CASSPQGSGQYF

v_gene: TRBV21-1
abundance: -
j_gene: TRBJ2-4
d_gene: -
CDR3nt: TGTGCCAGCAGCAAAGAGGGAGGGAGGGCCAAAAACATTCAGTACTTC
CDR3aa: CASSKEGGRAKNIQYF

v_gene: TRBV29-1
abundance: once
j_gene: TRBJ2-5
d_gene: TRBD1
CDR3nt: TGCAGCGTCAACAGGGGAGAGACCCAGTACTTC
CDR3aa: CSVNRGETQYF

v_gene: TRBV6-5
abundance: once
j_gene: TRBJ2-5
d_gene: -
CDR3nt: TGTGCCAGCACCCCACGACTCCGGGAGACCCAGTACTTC
CDR3aa: CASTPRLRETQYF

v_gene: TRBV20-1
abundance: few
j_gene: TRBJ2-3
d_gene: TRBD1
CDR3nt: TGCAGTGCTTACCAGTATCAGACAGGGAGCACAGATACGCAGTATTTT
CDR3aa: CSAYQYQTGSTDTQYF

v_gene: TRBV27
abundance: few
j_gene: TRBJ2-1
d_gene: TRBD2
CDR3nt: TGTGCCAGCAGCCCGTTTGGGGGAGGGAGCTCCTACAATGAGCAGTTCTTC
CDR3aa: CASSPFGGGSSYNEQFF

v_gene: TRBV5-1
abundance: -
j_gene: TRBJ2-7
d_gene: TRBD1
CDR3nt: TGCGCCAGCAGCAGAAACAAAGACAGGGAAAGAAAGCAGTACTTC
CDR3aa: CASSRNKDRERKQYF

v_gene: TRBV10-3
abundance: -
j_gene: TRBJ2-3
d_gene: -
CDR3nt: TGTGCCATCGAAGGGGGAGGCACGGATACGCAGTATTTT
CDR3aa: CAIEGGGTDTQYF

v_gene: TRBV9
abundance: few
j_gene: TRBJ2-6
d_gene: -
CDR3nt: TGTGCCAGCAGCGCCCCGGCGATCGTCCTGACTTTC
CDR3aa: CASSAPAIVLTF

v_gene: TRBV20-1
abundance: -
j_gene: TRBJ2-4
d_gene: -
CDR3nt: TGCAGTGCCGAACCGGGGGTTATAGGAAACATTCAGTACTTC
CDR3aa: CSAEPGVIGNIQYF

v_gene: TRBV4-3
abundance: few
j_gene: TRBJ2-1
d_gene: -
CDR3nt: TGCGCCAGCAGCCAACAAGTCCAGACCTACAATGAGCAGTTCTTC
CDR3aa: CASSQQVQTYNEQFF

v_gene: TRBV6-1
abundance: -
j_gene: TRBJ2-7
d_gene: -
CDR3nt: TGTGCCAGCAGTGAATTGTGGGGTCCCTACGAGCAGTACTTC
CDR3aa: CASSELWGPYEQYF

v_gene: TRBV2
abundance: -
j_gene: TRBJ1-4
d_gene: TRBD1
CDR3nt: TGTGCCAGCAGTCCGGGACAGCTTTATGAAAAACTGTTTTTT
CDR3aa: CASSPGQLYEKLFF

v_gene: TRBV9
abundance: -
j_gene: TRBJ2-2
d_gene: -
CDR3nt: TGTGCCAGCAGCCTAAGCCCCCGGGAAGCCGGGGAGCTGTTTTTT
CDR3aa: CASSLSPREAGELFF